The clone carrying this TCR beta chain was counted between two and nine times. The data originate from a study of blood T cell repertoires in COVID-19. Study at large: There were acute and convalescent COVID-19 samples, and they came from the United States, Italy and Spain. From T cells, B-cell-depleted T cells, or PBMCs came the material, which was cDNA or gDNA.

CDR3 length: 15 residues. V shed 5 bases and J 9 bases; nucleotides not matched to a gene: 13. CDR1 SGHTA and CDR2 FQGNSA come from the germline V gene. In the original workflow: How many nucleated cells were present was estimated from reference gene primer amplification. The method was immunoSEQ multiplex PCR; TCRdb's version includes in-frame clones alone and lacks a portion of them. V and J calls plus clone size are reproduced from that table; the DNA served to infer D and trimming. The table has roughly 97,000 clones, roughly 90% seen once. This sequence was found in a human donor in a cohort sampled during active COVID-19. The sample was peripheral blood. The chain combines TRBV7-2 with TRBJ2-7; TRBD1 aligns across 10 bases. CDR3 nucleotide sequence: TGTGCCAGCAGCCCCGCCGGGACAGGGGCTTCAGGGCAGTACTTC. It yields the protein CASSPAGTGASGQYF.